What follows are 25 T cell receptor beta chains derived from one specimen sequenced in a study of cytomegalovirus exposure and HLA in healthy donors. 60 Vbeta and 13 Jbeta primers were used in PCR. Here immunoSEQ multiplex PCR was the method, and the copy in TCRdb shows in-frame clones only, minus some. Of about 160,000 clones in the sample, 60% to 85% were seen once. Material: PBMCs. These receptors all come from a man aged 25 to 45 in good health and CMV-seropositive.

The chain couples TRBV7-9 to TRBJ2-7, with TRBD1 matching over 9 bases. V was pared by 5 bases and J by 0 bases, with 5 bases of the junction left unmatched. Per the germline V gene, CDR1 is SEHNR and CDR2 is FQNEAQ (reference sequence). This CDR3 spans 15 amino acids. CDR3 nucleotide sequence: TGTGCCAGCAGCATGACAGGGGGGCTCTCCTACGAGCAGTACTTC. Amino acids: CASSMTGGLSYEQYF.

This clone was counted a few times. The V gene is TRBV6-5, the J gene TRBJ2-4; no clear D gene. The germline V and J ends were trimmed by 0 bases and 7 bases, with 13 bases remaining between them. CDR1 MNHEY and CDR2 SVGAGI come from the germline V gene. The CDR3 totals 15 residues. The CDR3 region is CASSYSRVFNNIQYF. The CDR3 nucleotides read TGTGCCAGCAGTTACTCGCGTGTCTTTAACAACATTCAGTACTTC.

The chain's CDR3 is CASSEAGGNSPLHF. The CDR3 DNA sequence: TGTGCCAGCAGTGAAGCAGGGGGCAATTCACCCCTCCACTTT. V usage is TRBV6-4 and J usage is TRBJ1-6; 8 bases agree with TRBD1. Germline loops: CDR1 MRHNA, CDR2 SNTAGT. The CDR3 runs to 14 residues. With 3 bases clipped from V and 7 bases from J, the junction kept 2 bases outside the gene matches.

The chain uses TRBV5-1 and TRBJ2-1; 7 nucleotides match TRBD1. The V and J ends lost 6 bases and 4 bases, in that order; junction bases with no gene match: 4. The CDR3 extends over 13 amino acids. Looked up from germline, CDR1 is SGHRS and CDR2 is YFSETQ. The CDR3 region is CASTRTGYNEQFF. CDR3 in DNA: TGCGCCAGCACAAGGACAGGTTACAATGAGCAGTTCTTC.

The CDR3, as DNA: TGTGCCAGCAGTGAACTAAGCTCTGGAAACACCATATATTTT. Translation: CASSELSSGNTIYF. This chain joins TRBV2 and TRBJ1-3; D is unclear. CDR1 is SNHLY and CDR2 is FYNNEI in the germline V gene. V lost 2 bases to trimming and J lost 0 bases, with 5 bases between them. The CDR3 runs to 14 residues.

The chain employs TRBV4-1 and TRBJ2-2; 9 bases are shared with TRBD2. Germline loops: CDR1 MGHRA, CDR2 YSYEKL. V lost 3 bases to trimming and J lost 2 bases; unmatched junction nucleotides: 7. This CDR3 comprises 17 residues. The CDR3 loop is CASSQVQRGANTGELFF. The CDR3 coding sequence is TGCGCCAGCAGCCAGGTTCAGCGGGGGGCTAACACCGGGGAGCTGTTTTTT.

There are a few counts of this clone. The genes are TRBV11-2 and TRBJ1-1; D is uncertain. CDR3 length: 13 amino acids. Germline V gene data show CDR1 as SGHAT and CDR2 as FQNNGV. V was pared by 5 bases and J by 2 bases, with 9 bases between. CDR3 in DNA: TGTGCCAGCAGCCTCAAGAGAAACACTGAAGCTTTCTTT. This codes for CASSLKRNTEAFF.

In this sample, this clone turned up once. The chain is built from TRBV7-9 and TRBJ1-6; tentatively, D is TRBD1 (5 bases). V dropped 5 bases and J dropped 6 bases, with 14 bases sitting between them. Germline CDR1 reads SEHNR; CDR2 reads FQNEAQ (reference sequence). The CDR3 totals 15 residues. The CDR3 DNA reads as TGTGCCAGCAGCCCAACGTTGGGGGGTAATTCACCCCTCCACTTT. Translation gives CASSPTLGGNSPLHF.

V usage is TRBV9 and J usage is TRBJ2-7; 10 bases are shared with TRBD2. Germline loops: CDR1 SGDLS, CDR2 YYNGEE. V was pared by 0 bases and J by 0 bases, with 3 bases of the junction left unmatched. CDR3 length equals 16 residues. CDR3 DNA: TGTGCCAGCAGCGTAGGGGCTAGCGGGGGCTCCTACGAGCAGTACTTC. Protein product: CASSVGASGGSYEQYF.

This clone has a handful of counts. The rearrangement uses TRBV11-3 and TRBJ2-3, with 8 bases that match TRBD1. Germline trimming cut 2 bases from V and 5 bases from J; bases unmatched to any gene: 9. This CDR3 spans 16 amino acids. Germline V gene lookup returns CDR1 SGHNT and CDR2 YENEEA. The CDR3 DNA follows: TGTGCCAGCAGCTTAAGGGAGGACAGGGCAGGAGATACGCAGTATTTT. It encodes CASSLREDRAGDTQYF.

About this clone itself: A read error may produce the germline difference seen at one junction end. The chain links TRBV7-2 to TRBJ2-7; D remains ambiguous. The CDR3 spans 14 residues. Germline V gene data show CDR1 as SGHTA and CDR2 as FQGNSA. CDR3: CASSLVQASCEQYF. The DNA of the CDR3 is TGTGCCAGCAGCTTAGTGCAAGCCTCCTGCGAGCAGTACTTC.

The chain is built from TRBV4-2 and TRBJ2-1, with 8 positions matching TRBD1. The CDR3 has 16 amino acids. CDR1 and CDR2 from the germline V gene are LGHNA and YNFKEQ. Losses at the gene ends were 1 base for V and 6 bases for J; bases not matched to a gene: 8. The chain's CDR3 is CASSQAGQGEFNEQFF. For the CDR3, the DNA is TGTGCCAGCAGCCAAGCTGGACAGGGAGAATTCAATGAGCAGTTCTTC.

The chain uses TRBV19 and TRBJ1-1, with 7 bases matching TRBD1. The trim removed 4 bases at V and 10 bases at J, leaving 6 bases unmatched. This CDR3 comprises 12 residues. Germline V gene data show CDR1 as LNHDA and CDR2 as SQIVND (reference sequence). The DNA for the CDR3 is TGTGCCAGTAGTACTCGACAGGGCTCAGCTTTCTTT. This gives the protein CASSTRQGSAFF.

The V call is TRBV21-1, the J call TRBJ2-2; TRBD1 is taken as the D call from the table, unchecked against the DNA. TRBV21-1 is a pseudogene locus. This CDR3 spans 15 amino acids. CDR3 sequence: CASSKPQGNTGELFF. The DNA for the CDR3 is TGTGCCAGCAGCAAACCGCAGGGGAACACCGGGGAGCTGTTTTTT.

The rearrangement links TRBV28 to TRBJ1-1, with unresolved D. Trimming took 5 bases from V and 1 from J, leaving 8 bases between them. This CDR3 spans 13 amino acids. Per the germline V gene, CDR1 is MDHEN and CDR2 is SYDVKM. The CDR3 region has the DNA TGTGCCAGCAGTCGTCTGAGGAACACTGAAGCTTTCTTT. Translated, it gives CASSRLRNTEAFF.

This chain joins TRBV29-1 and TRBJ2-7, with TRBD1 matching over 9 bases. Trimming removed 4 bases from V and 3 bases from J; junction bases left unmatched: 10. The length of the CDR3 is 15 residues. CDR1 is SQVTM and CDR2 is ANQGSEA in the germline V gene. DNA of the CDR3: TGCAGCGTTGCCCTACCGGGACAGGGAATCTACGAGCAGTACTTC. Translating gives CSVALPGQGIYEQYF.

The rearrangement uses TRBV27 and TRBJ1-5; D gene ambiguous. This CDR3 has 13 residues. Germline values: CDR1 MNHEY, CDR2 SMNVEV (reference sequence). Trimming removed 3 bases at V and 0 bases at J, with 3 bases between. CDR3 nucleotides: TGTGCCAGCAGTTTTTATAGCAATCAGCCCCAGCATTTT. Translating it yields CASSFYSNQPQHF.

V and J are TRBV19 and TRBJ2-7; a weak D match, TRBD1 (6 bases). Trimming removed 6 bases at V and 0 bases at J, with 12 bases between. The CDR3 sequence is 14 residues long. Germline V gene data show CDR1 as LNHDA and CDR2 as SQIVND (reference sequence). The CDR3 region is CASRVDRSSYEQYF. CDR3 DNA: TGTGCCAGTAGGGTCGACAGGAGCTCCTACGAGCAGTACTTC.

This sequence joins TRBV30 and TRBJ2-7, with D unresolved. In germline, CDR1 is GTSNPN, CDR2 SVGIG (reference sequence). The CDR3 sequence is 11 residues long. The V end lost 0 bases, the J end lost 7 bases, and 7 bases lay between the germline ends. For the CDR3, the DNA is TGTGCCTGGAGTGTAGTGACAGAGCAGTACTTC. Encoded protein: CAWSVVTEQYF.

The CDR3 DNA reads as TGTGCCAGCAGCTTGAGGTTGGAGGGGGCGGCTTTCTTT. Translating gives CASSLRLEGAAFF. The genes are TRBV5-4 and TRBJ1-1; 7 bases are a match to TRBD1. CDR3 length equals 13 residues. From germline, CDR1 is SGHNT and CDR2 YYREEE (reference sequence). The V gene end was trimmed by 1 base and the J gene end by 11 bases; junction bases not matched to a gene: 8. Full variable domain (remainder filled in from reference TRBV5-4 and TRBJ1-1): ETGVTQSPTHLIKTRGQQVTLRCSSQSGHNTVSWYQQALGQGPQFIFQYYREEENGRGNFPPRFSGLQFPNYSSELNVNALELDDSALYLCASSLRLEGAAFFGQGTRLTVV.

The chain combines TRBV30 with TRBJ2-7; no reliable D call. The CDR3 spans 12 residues. The germline CDR1 and CDR2 sequences are GTSNPN and SVGIG (reference sequence). The germline V and J ends were trimmed by 2 bases and 3 bases, with 8 bases remaining between them. Here the CDR3 DNA reads TGTGCCTGGAGTAGTCAGTTCTACGAGCAGTACTTC. It encodes CAWSSQFYEQYF.

The chain is built from TRBV19 and TRBJ1-2, with D tentatively TRBD1 (6 bases). CDR1 LNHDA and CDR2 SQIVND come from the germline V gene (reference sequence). The V and J ends lost 7 bases and 7 bases respectively, with 19 bases between them. There are 14 residues in the CDR3. DNA for the CDR3: TGTGCCAGTACTTCAGCCCGGACAGTCTCTGGCTACACCTTC. Encoded protein: CASTSARTVSGYTF.

The gene calls are TRBV10-3 and TRBJ2-7, with no clear D. The V gene lost 4 bases and the J gene lost 6 bases, with 10 bases spanning the gap. CDR1 is ENHRY, CDR2 SYGVKD, per germline. The CDR3 has 12 residues. The CDR3 reads CAISVSSGEQYF. The CDR3 DNA sequence: TGTGCCATCAGTGTGTCCTCAGGCGAGCAGTACTTC.

V and J are TRBV28 and TRBJ1-6, with D tentatively TRBD1 (5 bases). The CDR3 covers 14 residues. V was cut by 7 bases and J by 9 bases, with 16 bases left in between. Looked up from germline, CDR1 is MDHEN and CDR2 is SYDVKM. The CDR3 bases are TGTGCCAGCAAGGCGGGGGGGGATGTTTCACCCCTCCACTTT. It yields the protein CASKAGGDVSPLHF.

V usage is TRBV29-1 and J usage is TRBJ1-2; no clear D. Per the germline V gene, CDR1 is SQVTM and CDR2 is ANQGSEA. This CDR3 spans 13 amino acids. V lost 1 base, J lost 5 bases, and 11 bases lay in between. For the CDR3, the DNA is TGCAGCGTTGAAGCCCCGGGCGGGTATGGCTACACCTTC. It codes for CSVEAPGGYGYTF. The full variable domain, rest sourced from reference TRBV29-1 and TRBJ1-2, is SAVISQKPSRDICQRGTSLTIQCQVDSQVTMMFWYRQQPGQSLTLIATANQGSEATYESGFVIDKFPISRPNLTFSTLTVSNMSPEDSSIYLCSVEAPGGYGYTFGSGTRLTVV.